One and the same sample provided the 3 T cell receptor beta chains below, sequenced in a study of T-cell reconstitution after alpha-beta-depleted transplantation in children. The authors prepared the TCRbeta library with unique molecular identifiers. TCRdb ran MiXCR on the PCR reads and lists one entry per CDR3 protein. The sample includes about 110,000 distinct CDR3 sequences, approximately 6.4% of them seen just once. The specimen comprised PBMCs, mostly from graft donor cells, sampled 360 days after TCRalphabeta/CD19-depleted stem cell transplant. The receptors were sampled from a male patient aged 2-15 years who had a stem cell transplant for acute lymphoblastic leukemia, so the T cells may come from the graft donor.

This clonotype was seen repeatedly, ten times or more. The chain uses TRBV24-1 and TRBJ2-2; D unresolved. The CDR3 is 12 residues long. The V gene's germline CDR1 is KGHDR and CDR2 SFDVKD. V lost 3 bases and J lost 7, with 5 bases in between. CDR3 DNA: TGTGCCACCAGTGATGGCGTCGGGGAGCTGTTTTTT. Its translation: CATSDGVGELFF.

This clonotype has a count of ten or more. The rearrangement joins TRBV12-3 or TRBV12-4 to TRBJ1-5, with 7 positions matching TRBD1. The V and J ends lost 2 bases and 9 bases, in that order; junction bases with no gene match: 10. CDR3 length equals 15 residues. The CDR3 loop reads CASSLTRQGLTPQHF. The DNA of the CDR3 is TGTGCCAGCAGTTTAACCCGACAGGGCTTGACGCCCCAGCATTTT.

Ten or more counts support this clonotype. The V gene is TRBV7-2, the J gene TRBJ2-2; D not resolved. CDR1 SGHTA and CDR2 FQGNSA come from the germline V gene. Deletions cut 4 bases from V and 3 bases from J, with 12 bases between. This CDR3 region has 15 residues. CDR3 residues: CASSSTHYHTGELFF. The CDR3, as DNA: TGTGCCAGCAGCTCAACTCATTACCACACCGGGGAGCTGTTTTTT.